These 30 T cell receptor beta chains were all obtained from the same sample, sequenced in a study of Ad26.COV2.S vaccination and SARS-CoV-2 variants. Assay used: immunoSEQ multiplex PCR; TCRdb lists only in-frame clones, some missing. The data contain about 350,000 clones, 92% of them singletons. Material: peripheral blood, obtained after recovery from COVID-19. Receptors were obtained from a human donor who had recovered from COVID-19.

This chain joins TRBV2 and TRBJ1-4, with D possibly matching TRBD1 (5 bases). CDR1 is SNHLY, CDR2 FYNNEI, per germline. The CDR3 spans 14 residues. Trimming removed 5 bases at V and 4 bases at J, with 11 bases between. CDR3 residues: CASSRGRLNEKLFF. Here the CDR3 DNA reads TGTGCCAGCAGTAGGGGCAGACTTAATGAAAAACTGTTTTTT.

This clone occurred a few times. Distinct nucleotide sequences in the sample also encode this CDR3. The chain combines TRBV6-5 with TRBJ1-2; TRBD1 might be the D (6 bases). The CDR3 runs 14 residues. Per the germline V gene, CDR1 is MNHEY and CDR2 is SVGAGI. V lost 0 bases, J lost 3 bases, and 8 bases lay in between. The CDR3 is CASSYSPGDYGYTF. Here the CDR3 DNA reads TGTGCCAGCAGTTACTCGCCAGGGGACTATGGCTACACCTTC.

This clone has more than one count but fewer than ten. The chain has TRBV6-2 or TRBV6-3 and TRBJ2-5, with TRBD2 matching over 8 bases. V trimming: 6 bases; J trimming: 4 bases; junction bases outside the gene matches: 10. Per the germline V gene, CDR1 is MNHEY and CDR2 is SVGEGT. This CDR3 spans 15 amino acids. Written as DNA, the CDR3 is TGTGCCAGCAGCCCCCTCGGGGGGGCCGCAGAGACCCAGTACTTC. It is translated as CASSPLGGAAETQYF.

The V and J genes are TRBV6-5 and TRBJ2-3; D gene ambiguous. Germline V gives CDR1 MNHEY, CDR2 SVGAGI. Trimming pared 7 bases from V and 8 bases from J, leaving 13 bases between. This CDR3 region has 12 residues. The CDR3 here is CASTSYVGTQYF. The CDR3 DNA follows: TGTGCCAGCACTAGTTATGTAGGTACGCAGTATTTT.

This sequence joins TRBV6-4 and TRBJ2-3; possibly TRBD1 for D (5 bases). The V end lost 10 bases, the J end lost 2 bases, and 16 bases lay between the germline ends. The CDR3 runs 14 residues. Germline values: CDR1 MRHNA, CDR2 SNTAGT. DNA of the CDR3: TGTGCCACGAAGCCGCAGGGCCCCACAGATACGCAGTATTTT. This translates into CATKPQGPTDTQYF.

V usage is TRBV7-9 and J usage is TRBJ2-1; 11 bases match TRBD1. The CDR3 is 15 residues long. The germline V gene has CDR1 SEHNR and CDR2 FQNEAQ (reference sequence). After removal of 5 bases from V and 6 bases from J, the junction contained 6 bases not matched to a gene. In DNA, the CDR3 is TGTGCCAGCAGCCCCGGACAGGGGGCGTTCAATGAGCAGTTCTTC. Its translation is CASSPGQGAFNEQFF.

The chain has TRBV6-2 or TRBV6-3 and TRBJ2-7, with TRBD2 as a possible D gene (6 bases). The CDR3 covers 15 residues. The V end was cut by 5 bases, the J end by 6 bases, with 20 bases between. The germline gives CDR1 MNHEY, CDR2 SVGEGT. CDR3 residues: CASSIEDGGVREQYF. The CDR3 DNA is TGTGCCAGCAGTATCGAAGACGGCGGGGTTCGCGAGCAGTACTTC.

The chain couples TRBV25-1 to TRBJ1-5; 9 bases match TRBD1. CDR1 is MGHDK and CDR2 is SYGVNS in the germline V gene. V lost 6 bases and J lost 4; bases outside the gene matches: 4. This CDR3 is 14 amino acids long. CDR3 in amino acids: CASRGTGRNQPQHF. CDR3 coding DNA: TGTGCCAGCAGAGGGACAGGGAGAAATCAGCCCCAGCATTTT.

V gene TRBV19 combines with J gene TRBJ1-6, with 8 bases matching TRBD1. The CDR3 is 15 residues long. V was clipped by 5 bases and J by 9 bases; unmatched bases: 9. Germline CDR1 reads LNHDA; CDR2 reads SQIVND (reference sequence). CDR3 residues: CASSLEAGGFSPLHF. The DNA of the CDR3 is TGTGCCAGTAGTCTGGAGGCAGGGGGCTTTTCACCCCTCCACTTT.

CDR3 in DNA: TGCAGTGCTAGTAGCGGCCCGCGCACAGATACGCAGTATTTT. Its translation: CSASSGPRTDTQYF. The chain has TRBV20-1 and TRBJ2-3; a possible D gene is TRBD2 (6 bases). V shed 3 bases and J shed 1 base, with 11 bases lying between them. This CDR3 is built from 14 residues. Germline CDR1 DFQATT, CDR2 SNEGSKA (reference sequence).

This clone was recorded once. The chain uses TRBV7-2 and TRBJ2-7; possible D gene TRBD2, 6 bases. V lost 2 bases and J 5 bases, leaving 13 bases between the germline ends. The CDR3 extends over 14 amino acids. Germline V lookup: CDR1 SGHTA, CDR2 FQGNSA. DNA of the CDR3: TGTGCCAGCAGCTTAATCGGAGGGGCCGACGAGCAGTACTTC. Amino acid sequence: CASSLIGGADEQYF.

V and J are TRBV2 and TRBJ1-2, with 10 bases lining up with TRBD1. Germline V lookup: CDR1 SNHLY, CDR2 FYNNEI. The CDR3 is 15 amino acids. J was trimmed by 0 bases and V by 7 bases; bases with no gene match: 5. CDR3 sequence (DNA): TGTGCCAGCAACCGAGGACAGGGGGCTAACTATGGCTACACCTTC. As protein: CASNRGQGANYGYTF.

This chain joins TRBV19 and TRBJ1-5; D possibly corresponds to TRBD1 (5 bases). The CDR3 spans 18 residues. V was shortened by 5 bases and J by 1 base, with 21 bases between the two germline ends. CDR1 and CDR2 (germline): LNHDA, SQIVND (reference sequence). The CDR3 protein is CASSPGTLVVGSNQPQHF. CDR3 DNA: TGTGCCAGTAGTCCAGGGACTCTTGTAGTGGGAAGCAATCAGCCCCAGCATTTT.

V gene TRBV24-1 combines with J gene TRBJ1-5; D is possibly TRBD1 (6 bases). The germline V gene encodes CDR1 KGHDR and CDR2 SFDVKD. V dropped 2 bases and J dropped 4 bases, with 14 bases sitting between them. The CDR3 extends over 16 amino acids. The CDR3 here is CATSDSTGTRNQPQHF. In DNA, the CDR3 is TGTGCCACCAGTGATTCCACCGGGACACGGAATCAGCCCCAGCATTTT.

The V and J genes are TRBV29-1 and TRBJ2-2; no firm D call. Trimming removed 7 bases from V and 8 bases from J, with 17 bases in between. This CDR3 region has 13 residues. Per the germline V gene, CDR1 is SQVTM and CDR2 is ANQGSEA. Here the CDR3 reads CSAQLGVGGELFF. CDR3 nucleotides: TGCAGCGCTCAACTCGGAGTTGGGGGGGAGCTGTTTTTT.

The gene calls are TRBV7-6 and TRBJ1-3, with D uncertain. Trimming left V 0 bases short and J 4 bases short, with 4 bases between. Germline V CDR1 and CDR2: SGHVS, FNYEAQ. This CDR3 region has 13 residues. The CDR3: CASSLAVGNTIYF. The CDR3 coding sequence is TGTGCCAGCAGCTTAGCAGTAGGAAACACCATATATTTT. Full variable domain (remainder filled in from reference TRBV7-6 and TRBJ1-3): GAGVSQSPRYKVTKRGQDVALRCDPISGHVSLYWYRQALGQGPEFLTYFNYEAQQDKSGLPNDRFSAERPEGSISTLTIQRTEQRDSAMYRCASSLAVGNTIYFGEGSWLTVV.

J is TRBJ1-2 and V is TRBV28, with D uncertain. The germline CDR1 and CDR2 sequences are MDHEN and SYDVKM. The CDR3 sequence is 14 residues long. V was clipped by 10 bases and J by 0 bases, with 15 bases between them. The DNA of the CDR3 is TGTGCCATCACGCAAGGGCCTTCTAACTATGGCTACACCTTC. Encoded protein: CAITQGPSNYGYTF.

The rearrangement joins TRBV7-9 to TRBJ1-1; 8 nucleotides line up with TRBD1. J gave up 2 bases and V 4 bases, and 3 bases lay outside the gene matches. Germline values: CDR1 SEHNR, CDR2 FQNEAQ (reference sequence). The CDR3 loop spans 14 amino acids. Here the CDR3 DNA reads TGTGCCAGCAGCTCCCAGGGGGCTAACACTGAAGCTTTCTTT. Translation: CASSSQGANTEAFF.

The V call is TRBV27, the J call TRBJ2-5; TRBD2 might be the D (5 bases). The CDR3 consists of 13 residues. Per the germline V gene, CDR1 is MNHEY and CDR2 is SMNVEV (reference sequence). V lost 2 bases, J lost 3 bases, and 7 bases lay in between. CDR3 DNA sequence: TGTGCCAGCAGTTTACTCGGGGAAGAGACCCAGTACTTC. Protein: CASSLLGEETQYF.

This clone was picked up one time. The V and J genes are TRBV9 and TRBJ2-3, with D tentatively TRBD1 or TRBD2 (6 bases each). Between the trimmed V and J ends, which lost 2 bases and 1 base, there was a span of 14 bases. The CDR3 has 16 residues. Germline assignment: CDR1 SGDLS and CDR2 YYNGEE. Written as DNA, the CDR3 is TGTGCCAGCAGCGTGGGGGGCCGAATTGGCACAGATACGCAGTATTTT. Translation gives CASSVGGRIGTDTQYF.

This chain joins TRBV6-5 and TRBJ1-5; D gene ambiguous. With 9 bases removed from V and 2 bases from J, the gap between germline ends came to 11 bases. The CDR3 length is 13 residues. Germline values: CDR1 MNHEY, CDR2 SVGAGI. CDR3 coding DNA: TGTGCCAGTAGGGAGGGAGGCAATCAGCCCCAGCATTTT. It encodes CASREGGNQPQHF.

The CDR3 DNA sequence: TGTGCCAGTAGTCACGAACTAGGGCAGTTTTTT. Amino acid sequence: CASSHELGQFF. V usage is TRBV19 and J usage is TRBJ1-4, with unresolved D. The CDR3 runs to 11 residues. Trimming shortened V by 5 bases and J by 16 bases, and 14 bases separated the two germline ends. The germline CDR1 and CDR2 sequences are LNHDA and SQIVND (reference sequence).

V gene TRBV11-2 combines with J gene TRBJ1-1; a weak D match, TRBD1 (5 bases). Germline V CDR1 and CDR2: SGHAT, FQNNGV. V lost 5 bases and J 3 bases, leaving 25 bases between the germline ends. The CDR3 runs to 18 residues. DNA of the CDR3: TGTGCCAGCAGCCTTGGGAGGGGCCAGCGGGTATTGGACACTGAAGCTTTCTTT. Translated, it gives CASSLGRGQRVLDTEAFF.

The genes are TRBV10-2 and TRBJ2-1; the D call may be TRBD1 or TRBD2 (6 bases each). Germline V lookup: CDR1 WSHSY, CDR2 SAAADI. This CDR3 contains 14 residues. The V and J ends lost 8 bases and 1 base respectively, with 12 bases between them. This chain's CDR3 is CASLGGGSYNEQFF. CDR3 DNA: TGCGCCAGCTTAGGAGGGGGTTCCTACAATGAGCAGTTCTTC.

This clone was counted a single time. This chain links TRBV4-1 with TRBJ2-3, with no clear D. Germline V gene data show CDR1 as MGHRA and CDR2 as YSYEKL. Trimming pared 4 bases from V and 6 bases from J, leaving 8 bases between. This CDR3 spans 12 amino acids. CDR3 loop: CASSREADTQYF. In nucleotides, the CDR3 is TGCGCCAGCAGCCGCGAAGCGGATACGCAGTATTTT.

The rearrangement joins TRBV7-2 to TRBJ1-1; weak D call: TRBD1 (6 bases). CDR3 length equals 15 residues. Deletions cut 3 bases from V and 0 bases from J, with 11 bases between. Germline V lookup: CDR1 SGHTA, CDR2 FQGNSA. The CDR3 protein is CASSLGTTMNTEAFF. DNA of the CDR3: TGTGCCAGCAGCTTGGGGACAACCATGAACACTGAAGCTTTCTTT.

This clone was detected once. This sequence joins TRBV3-1 (or the pseudogene TRBV3-2) and TRBJ1-4, with a tentative D call TRBD1 (5 bases). This CDR3 comprises 16 residues. With 5 bases removed from V and 3 bases from J, the gap between germline ends came to 16 bases. The germline gives CDR1 LGHDT, CDR2 YNNKEL (reference sequence). The CDR3 DNA is TGTGCCAGCAGCGTCCGCGGGGCAGGGTCTAATGAAAAACTGTTTTTT. Its protein is CASSVRGAGSNEKLFF.

In DNA form, the CDR3 reads TGTGCCAGCAGCCCCCAGGGGGACGGGGAGCTGTTTTTT. Translation: CASSPQGDGELFF. The chain combines TRBV11-3 with TRBJ2-2; TRBD1 matches 7 bases. This CDR3 is built from 13 residues. Germline assignment: CDR1 SGHNT and CDR2 YENEEA. V lost 5 bases, J lost 7 bases, and 4 bases stayed unmatched.

CDR3 nucleotide sequence: TGTGCAAGTCGCCCCCCCGGGACATCGAACACCGGGGAGCTGTTTTTT. Residues: CASRPPGTSNTGELFF. The chain combines TRBV12-2 with TRBJ2-2; TRBD1, the table's D call, was not compared with the DNA. TRBV12-2 is recorded as a pseudogene. The CDR3 is made up of 16 amino acids.

CDR3 sequence reads: CASSKFRDRVTEQYF. The DNA of the CDR3 is TGTGCCAGCAGTAAATTCCGGGACAGGGTTACCGAGCAGTACTTC. The J gene is TRBJ2-7, the V gene TRBV6-5; 9 nucleotides line up with TRBD1. Germline assignment: CDR1 MNHEY and CDR2 SVGAGI. The CDR3 has 15 residues. Trimming removed 5 bases from V and 6 bases from J; junction bases left unmatched: 11.